Only a few counts were recorded for the clone carrying this T cell receptor (beta chain). The antigen remains undetermined. This sample stems from a study of response to subunit inactivated influenza vaccine. The study's findings and limits: It was suggested by the authors that few new T cells are recruited by each seasonal influenza vaccination.

This CDR3 spans 13 amino acids. The V end lost 4 bases, the J end lost 2 bases, and 12 bases lay between the germline ends. CDR1 SQVTM and CDR2 ANQGSEA come from the germline V gene. TCRdb fed the RT-PCR reads into MiXCR, producing one record per CDR3 protein. Here the sample spans over 150,000 distinct CDR3 sequences, over 8.5% being singletons. This rearrangement joins TRBV29-1 to TRBJ2-7, with D maybe TRBD1 (5 bases). The sequencing here drew on CD8+ T cells sorted from PBMCs, taken 23 months after vaccination. The receptor comes from a man aged 45 to 70 who received an inactivated influenza vaccine. The CDR3 is CSVGQGMAYEQYF. The CDR3, as DNA: TGCAGCGTTGGTCAGGGCATGGCCTACGAGCAGTACTTC.